This record covers a single T cell receptor (beta chain). The target antigen is unknown. Profiled with immunoSEQ multiplex PCR; TCRdb holds only in-frame clones, not every one. The repertoire consists of about 120,000 clones, with over 75% occurring once and the leading ten covering approximately 9.2%. The source of the sample is a study of T cell responses to AZD1222 COVID-19 vaccine. Study details: Analysis merged second doses at about 4 or about 12 weeks. General study points: Vaccination with two AZD1222 doses was followed by a rise in Spike-specific TCR breadth and depth. Most donors were white British, females outnumbered males, and clonal diversity was possibly underestimated. Within unmutated variant regions lay the reported targets of nearly half of spike-specific TCRs.

Per germline, CDR1 KGHDR and CDR2 SFDVKD. CDR3 length equals 12 residues. Between the trimmed V and J ends, which lost 7 bases and 5 bases, there was a span of 10 bases. This TCR was recovered from an adult in good health. Sequenced material: peripheral blood, taken on day 0 of AZD1222 vaccination. The chain employs TRBV24-1 and TRBJ2-5; D not resolved. The CDR3 sequence: CATRDNRETQYF. CDR3 bases: TGTGCCACCAGGGATAATCGCGAGACCCAGTACTTC.